What follows describes a single T cell receptor (beta chain). Its antigen is not known. Together with a sample-barcoded 5' primer, a J-beta primer mix was included in a second PCR lasting about 7 to 11 cycles. A tag from a template-switch adaptor with 12 random nucleotides marked each cDNA molecule. TCRdb re-analysed the 5' RACE reads in MiXCR, keeping a single row per CDR3 protein. The sample has over a million distinct CDR3 sequences, roughly 60% seen once. These data are taken from a study of blood T cells in healthy people across ages. Regarding the study as a whole: Estimates based on one million T cells were treated as lower bounds.

V lost 3 bases to trimming and J lost 4 bases; unmatched junction nucleotides: 5. The CDR3 totals 15 residues. Germline CDR1 reads ENHRY; CDR2 reads SYGVKD. The sequenced sample was blood. The sequence derives from a man aged 18-30 years in good health. This chain links TRBV10-3 with TRBJ2-1; 8 bases agree with TRBD1. The CDR3 here is CAISETGTGYNEQFF. The CDR3 DNA is TGTGCCATCAGTGAAACCGGGACAGGTTACAATGAGCAGTTCTTC.